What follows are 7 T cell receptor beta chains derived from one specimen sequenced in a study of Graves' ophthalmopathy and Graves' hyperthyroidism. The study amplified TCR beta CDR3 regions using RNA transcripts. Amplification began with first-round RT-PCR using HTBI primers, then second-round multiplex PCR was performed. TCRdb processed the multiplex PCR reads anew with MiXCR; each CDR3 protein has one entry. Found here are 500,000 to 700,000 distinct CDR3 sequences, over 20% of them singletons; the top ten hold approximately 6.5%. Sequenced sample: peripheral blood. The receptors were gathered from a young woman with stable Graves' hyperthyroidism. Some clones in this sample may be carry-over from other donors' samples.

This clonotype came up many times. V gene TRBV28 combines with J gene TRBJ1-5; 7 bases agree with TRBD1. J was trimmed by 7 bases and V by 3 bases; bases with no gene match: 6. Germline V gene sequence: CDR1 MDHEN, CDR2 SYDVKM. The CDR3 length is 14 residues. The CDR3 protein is CASSFGTASQPQHF. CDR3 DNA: TGTGCCAGCAGTTTCGGGACAGCAAGCCAGCCCCAGCATTTT.

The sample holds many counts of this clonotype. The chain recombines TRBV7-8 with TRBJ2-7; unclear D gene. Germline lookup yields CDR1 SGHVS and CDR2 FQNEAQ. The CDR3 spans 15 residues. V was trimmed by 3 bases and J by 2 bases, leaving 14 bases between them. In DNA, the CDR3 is TGTGCCAGCAGCTTGCCTCGGACGCGCCCCTACGAGCAGTACTTC. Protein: CASSLPRTRPYEQYF.

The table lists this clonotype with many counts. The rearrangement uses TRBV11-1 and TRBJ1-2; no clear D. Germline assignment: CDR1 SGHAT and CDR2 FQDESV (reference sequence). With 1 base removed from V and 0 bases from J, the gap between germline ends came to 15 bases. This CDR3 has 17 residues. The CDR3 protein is CASSLGGGSASNYGYTF. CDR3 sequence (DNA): TGTGCCAGCAGCTTAGGAGGCGGGTCAGCCTCTAACTATGGCTACACCTTC.

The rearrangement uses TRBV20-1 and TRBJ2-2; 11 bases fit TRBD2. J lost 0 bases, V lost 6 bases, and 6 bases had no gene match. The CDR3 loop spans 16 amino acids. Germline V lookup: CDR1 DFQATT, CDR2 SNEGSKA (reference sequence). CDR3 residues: CSAATSGAANTGELFF. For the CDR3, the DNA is TGCAGTGCCGCGACTAGCGGGGCCGCGAACACCGGGGAGCTGTTTTTT.

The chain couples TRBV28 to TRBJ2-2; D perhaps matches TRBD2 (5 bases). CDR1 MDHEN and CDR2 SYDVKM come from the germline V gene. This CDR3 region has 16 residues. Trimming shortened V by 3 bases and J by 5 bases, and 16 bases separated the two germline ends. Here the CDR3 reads CASSFSPGIATGELFF. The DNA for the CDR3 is TGTGCCAGCAGTTTTTCGCCGGGGATCGCGACCGGGGAGCTGTTTTTT.

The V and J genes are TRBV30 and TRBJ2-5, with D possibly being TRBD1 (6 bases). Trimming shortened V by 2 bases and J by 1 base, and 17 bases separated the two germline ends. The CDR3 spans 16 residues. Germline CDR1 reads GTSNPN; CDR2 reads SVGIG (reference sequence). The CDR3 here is CAWSRPLGTTQETQYF. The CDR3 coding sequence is TGTGCCTGGAGTCGACCCCTCGGGACAACCCAAGAGACCCAGTACTTC.

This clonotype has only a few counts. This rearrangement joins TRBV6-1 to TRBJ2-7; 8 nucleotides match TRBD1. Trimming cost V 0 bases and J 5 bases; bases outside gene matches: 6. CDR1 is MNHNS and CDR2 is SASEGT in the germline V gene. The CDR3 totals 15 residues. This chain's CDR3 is CASSEAGTGTHEQYF. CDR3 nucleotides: TGTGCCAGCAGTGAAGCAGGGACAGGTACCCACGAGCAGTACTTC.